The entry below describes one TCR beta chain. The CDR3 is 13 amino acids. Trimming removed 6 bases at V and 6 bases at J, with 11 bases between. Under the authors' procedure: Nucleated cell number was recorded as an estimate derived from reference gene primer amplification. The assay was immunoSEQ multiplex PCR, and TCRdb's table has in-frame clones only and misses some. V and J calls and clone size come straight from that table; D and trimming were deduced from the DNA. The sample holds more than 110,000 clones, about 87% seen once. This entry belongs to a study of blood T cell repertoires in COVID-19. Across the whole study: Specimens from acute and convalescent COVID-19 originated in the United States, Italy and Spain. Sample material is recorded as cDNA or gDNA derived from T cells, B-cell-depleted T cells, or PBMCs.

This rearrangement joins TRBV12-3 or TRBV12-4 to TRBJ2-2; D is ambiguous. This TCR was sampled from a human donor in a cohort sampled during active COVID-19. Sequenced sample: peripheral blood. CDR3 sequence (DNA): TGTGCCAGCAGCCAAAATCGGGCCGGGGAGCTGTTTTTT. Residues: CASSQNRAGELFF.